This TCR beta chain is from a study of T-cell memory formation after mild COVID-19. Notes on the study in general: While clones contracting from day 15 to 85 were balanced between CD4 and CD8, later expanders leaned CD4+. Pre-infection memory harbored some responding clones, suggesting cross-reactive memory joined. Most CD4+ clones that shrank were in CM and EM, while CD8+ ones turned up in EMRA.

This clonotype was detected many times. The antigen remains undetermined. There are 14 residues in the CDR3. The germline gives CDR1 LGHDT, CDR2 YNNKEL (reference sequence). Trimming removed 1 base from V and 5 bases from J, with 11 bases in between. 5'RACE primed from the constant segment yielded TCR alpha and TCR beta cDNA libraries bearing sample barcodes and UMIs. In TCRdb, the 5' RACE reads were re-called with MiXCR into one record per CDR3 protein. This table holds about 130,000 distinct CDR3 sequences, 5% to 6.5% found once. The specimen sequenced was PBMCs or a T cell subset sorted from them (not recorded which). The J gene is TRBJ1-1, the V gene TRBV3-1; no clear D gene. The TCR comes from an adult woman who had mild COVID-19 (a few samples of this study predate the infection). Cell type and time point are not known. CDR3 in DNA: TGTGCCAGCAGCCAAGTCCCGGGAGTGACTGAAGCTTTCTTT. Translation gives CASSQVPGVTEAFF.